These 16 T cell receptor beta chains originate from one sample sequenced in a study of CD4 and CD8 cells across lung adenocarcinoma regions. TCRdb fed the PCR reads into MiXCR, producing one record per CDR3 protein. The data show 4,900 or so distinct CDR3 sequences, just under 60% seen once. Sequences were obtained from CD4+ T cells from the center of a lung tumor. These TCRs come from a male donor with lung adenocarcinoma. The CD4 and CD8 labels of this study may be unreliable.

The chain employs TRBV6-5 and TRBJ1-2; D is uncertain. Per germline, CDR1 MNHEY and CDR2 SVGAGI. Trimming cost V 2 bases and J 5 bases, with 15 bases left between them. This CDR3 is built from 15 residues. This chain's CDR3 is CASSYEAGDLYGYTF. The CDR3 nucleotides are TGTGCCAGCAGTTACGAGGCAGGTGATTTATATGGCTACACCTTC.

The chain employs TRBV10-3 and TRBJ2-5; a weak D match, TRBD2 (6 bases). CDR3 length equals 14 residues. Per germline, CDR1 ENHRY and CDR2 SYGVKD. The CDR3 region is CAGSGGLVPETQYF. CDR3 coding DNA: TGTGCGGGGAGCGGAGGGTTGGTCCCAGAGACCCAGTACTTC.

Regarding this clonotype: The junction does not match germline at one end; this may be a read error. J is TRBJ2-3 and V is TRBV6-1; TRBD1 might be the D (5 bases). The germline V gene encodes CDR1 MNHNS and CDR2 SASEGT. The CDR3 runs to 14 residues. CDR3 loop: CASRGQGGKDTQYF. CDR3 DNA sequence: TGTGCCAGCAGGGGGCAGGGCGGCAAAGATACTCAGTATTTT.

To note about this clonotype: The junction and the germline gene differ at one end; a read error may be behind it. This chain connects TRBV7-2 to TRBJ2-1; 11 bases agree with TRBD2. From germline, CDR1 is SGHTA and CDR2 FQGNSA. CDR3 length: 17 amino acids. The CDR3 sequence is CASSYLAGGTFYNEQSF. The DNA for the CDR3 is TGTGCCAGCAGCTACCTAGCGGGAGGCACCTTCTACAATGAGCAGTCCTTC.

V is TRBV6-1 and J is TRBJ2-5, with a weak D call TRBD2 (5 bases). The tail of the sequence fits TRBJ2-7 better, so the J call may be wrong. The germline gives CDR1 MNHNS, CDR2 SASEGT. CDR3 size: 17 residues. The CDR3 here is CASSEWELGRYWYEQYF. DNA for the CDR3: TGTGCCAGCAGTGAATGGGAGTTAGGTAGATATTGGTACGAGCAGTACTTC.

On this clonotype itself: At one end the junction does not follow the germline gene, possibly because of a read error. V and J are TRBV6-1 and TRBJ2-3; 9 bases map to TRBD2. Per germline, CDR1 MNHNS and CDR2 SASEGT. CDR3 length equals 16 residues. The CDR3 spells CACGGGGAAAADTQYF. CDR3 coding DNA: TGTGCCTGCGGGGGGGGCGGGGCGGCTGCCGCAGATACGCAGTATTTC.

The chain has TRBV10-2 and TRBJ2-1, with D possibly matching TRBD2 (7 bases). The J call may be wrong; the DNA end is better matched by TRBJ2-5. Germline lookup yields CDR1 WSHSY and CDR2 SAAADI. The CDR3 is made up of 16 amino acids. CDR3 protein: CASSGGGAGFQETQYF. The CDR3 coding sequence is TGCGCCAGCAGTGGGGGGGGGGCGGGGTTCCAAGAGACCCAGTACTTC.

V usage is TRBV6-1 and J usage is TRBJ2-1, with 7 nucleotides matching TRBD1. The CDR3 length is 15 residues. V shed 6 bases, J shed 4 bases, and the junction held 9 bases outside the gene matches. Per the germline V gene, CDR1 is MNHNS and CDR2 is SASEGT. The CDR3 loop reads CASRTGSMGYNEQFF. The CDR3 coding sequence is TGTGCCAGCAGGACAGGGAGCATGGGGTACAATGAGCAGTTCTTC.

The chain recombines TRBV6-1 with TRBJ2-2, with 8 bases identical to TRBD1. V was pared by 4 bases and J by 6 bases, with 7 bases of the junction left unmatched. Looked up from germline, CDR1 is MNHNS and CDR2 is SASEGT. The CDR3 is made up of 15 amino acids. The CDR3 here is CASSARQGWSGELFF. For the CDR3, the DNA is TGTGCCAGCAGTGCTAGACAGGGGTGGTCCGGGGAGCTGTTTTTT.

This chain uses TRBV4-1 with TRBJ2-1; 10 bases align to TRBD2. The closer fit of TRBJ2-7 to the DNA end suggests the J call may be wrong. This CDR3 has 18 residues. CDR1 is MGHRA, CDR2 YSYEKL, per germline. CDR3 loop: CASSQDGFRGLANYEQYF. The CDR3 region has the DNA TGCGCCAGCAGCCAAGACGGGTTTAGGGGACTAGCGAACTACGAGCAGTACTTC.

The V and J genes are TRBV5-1 and TRBJ2-4, with D perhaps given as TRBD1 or TRBD2 (5 bases each). This CDR3 comprises 15 residues. The germline V gene has CDR1 SGHRS and CDR2 YFSETQ. The CDR3 DNA sequence: TGCGGCCGCGGCTCGGGGACGGGGACCAAAGACACTCAGTACTTC. Translation gives CGRGSGTGTKDTQYF.

Details on this clonotype: Possible read error: a much larger clone is one base away. The V call is TRBV7-2, the J call TRBJ2-1; D is unclear. The DNA end is more similar to TRBJ2-7, so the J call may be wrong. CDR3 size: 12 residues. Per germline, CDR1 SGHTA and CDR2 FQGNSA. The CDR3: CASSLGVNEQYF. For the CDR3, the DNA is TGTGCCAGCAGCTTAGGAGTGAATGAGCAGTACTTC.

The V call is TRBV12-3 or TRBV12-4, the J call TRBJ2-3, with D tentatively TRBD1 or TRBD2 (6 bases each). The last part of the DNA fits TRBJ2-1 better; the J call may be wrong. The CDR3 runs to 13 residues. The CDR3 coding sequence is TGTGCCAGCACTACTTGGGGGGCCAATGAGCAGTTCTTC. It yields the protein CASTTWGANEQFF.

Note on this clonotype: One end of the junction fails to match germline, which may point to a read error. The chain joins TRBV6-1 to TRBJ2-1, with 9 positions matching TRBD1. The CDR3 sequence is 15 residues long. CDR1 and CDR2 (germline): MNHNS, SASEGT. Written as DNA, the CDR3 is TGTGCCAGCAGGACCGACAGGGGGAAAAGCGATGAGCAGTTTTTC. Protein: CASRTDRGKSDEQFF.

The chain combines TRBV6-1 with TRBJ2-2, with TRBD2 matching over 10 bases. With 6 bases clipped from V and 4 bases from J, the junction kept 2 bases outside the gene matches. This CDR3 has 14 amino acids. The germline CDR1 and CDR2 sequences are MNHNS and SASEGT. The CDR3 DNA reads TGTGCCAGCAGGAGCGGGGGGGGCACCGGGGAGCTGTTTTTT. Protein product: CASRSGGGTGELFF.

The chain couples TRBV7-8 to TRBJ2-1; D is undetermined. There are 13 residues in the CDR3. Between the trimmed V and J ends, which lost 3 bases and 9 bases, there was a span of 12 bases. CDR1 SGHVS and CDR2 FQNEAQ come from the germline V gene. This CDR3 reads CASSFVPLTEQFF. CDR3 coding DNA: TGTGCCAGCAGCTTTGTTCCCCTCACTGAGCAGTTCTTC.